Described below is a single T cell receptor beta chain sequence and its context. Additional DNA sequences in this sample encode the identical CDR3. The data derive from a study of blood T cell repertoires in COVID-19. Turning to the study itself: T cells, B-cell-depleted T cells, or PBMCs supplied cDNA or gDNA.

As handled by the study authors: Amplified reference gene primers provided the basis for estimating nucleated cell counts. The method was immunoSEQ multiplex PCR; TCRdb's version includes in-frame clones alone and lacks a portion of them. V, J and clone size are those of that table, while D and trimming were read from the DNA. This table has around 300,000 clones, over 80% appearing once. A Seattle source enrolled patients during active infection and followed them longitudinally. This TCR was sampled from a woman between 45 and 65 years old with COVID-19, enrolled during active disease. Sequenced material: peripheral blood.

CDR3 region: CASSIRETQYF. CDR3 sequence (DNA): TGTGCCAGTAGTATTCGTGAGACCCAGTACTTC. The chain has TRBV19 and TRBJ2-5; D remains ambiguous. Trimming removed 3 bases at V and 5 bases at J, with 4 bases between. The CDR3 has 11 amino acids. Germline values: CDR1 LNHDA, CDR2 SQIVND (reference sequence).